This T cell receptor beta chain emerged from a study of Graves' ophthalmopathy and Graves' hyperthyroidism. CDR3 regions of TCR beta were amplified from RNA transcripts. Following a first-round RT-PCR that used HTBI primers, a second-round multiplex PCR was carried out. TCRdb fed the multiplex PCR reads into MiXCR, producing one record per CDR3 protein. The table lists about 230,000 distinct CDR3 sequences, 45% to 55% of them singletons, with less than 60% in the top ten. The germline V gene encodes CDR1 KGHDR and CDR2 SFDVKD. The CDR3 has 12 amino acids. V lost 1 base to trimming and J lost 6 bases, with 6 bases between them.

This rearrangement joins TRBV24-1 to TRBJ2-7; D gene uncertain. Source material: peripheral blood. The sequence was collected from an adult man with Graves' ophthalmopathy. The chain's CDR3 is CATSDFGVEQYF. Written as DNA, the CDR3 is TGTGCCACCAGTGATTTTGGGGTCGAGCAGTACTTC.